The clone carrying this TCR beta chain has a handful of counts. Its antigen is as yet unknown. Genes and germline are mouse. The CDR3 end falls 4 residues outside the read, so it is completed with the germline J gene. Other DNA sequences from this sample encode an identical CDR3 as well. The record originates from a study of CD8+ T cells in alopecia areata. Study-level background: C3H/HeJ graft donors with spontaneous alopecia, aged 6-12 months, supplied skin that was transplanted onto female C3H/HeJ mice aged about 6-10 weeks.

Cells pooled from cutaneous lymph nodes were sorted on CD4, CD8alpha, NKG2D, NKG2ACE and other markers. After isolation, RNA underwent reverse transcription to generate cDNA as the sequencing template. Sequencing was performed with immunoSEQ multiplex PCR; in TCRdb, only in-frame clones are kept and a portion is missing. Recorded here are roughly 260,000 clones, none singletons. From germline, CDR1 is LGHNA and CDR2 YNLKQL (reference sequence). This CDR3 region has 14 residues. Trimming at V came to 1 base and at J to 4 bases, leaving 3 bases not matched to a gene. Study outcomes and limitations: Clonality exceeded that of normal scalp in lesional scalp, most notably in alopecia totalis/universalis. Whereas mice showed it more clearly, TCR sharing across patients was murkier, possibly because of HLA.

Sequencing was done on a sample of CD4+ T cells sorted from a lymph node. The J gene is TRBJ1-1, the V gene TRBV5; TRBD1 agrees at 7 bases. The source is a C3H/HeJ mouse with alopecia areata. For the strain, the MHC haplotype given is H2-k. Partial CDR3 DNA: TGTGCCAGCAGCCAAGGACAGGGTTTCACA. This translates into CASSQGQGFT. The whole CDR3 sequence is CASSQGQGFTEVFF.